The clone carrying this TCR beta chain is termed medium-sized (0.01 to 0.1%). The V gene end was trimmed by 5 bases and the J gene end by 9 bases; junction bases not matched to a gene: 13. The CDR3 loop spans 16 amino acids. The germline gives CDR1 SGHVS, CDR2 FNYEAQ. This specimen comes from a study of naive and memory T cell subsets. The beta constant-region primer was an equimolar mix of two oligonucleotides covering TRBC1 and TRBC2. TCRdb fed the UMI-ligation and nested PCR reads into MiXCR, producing one record per CDR3 protein. In the table there are thousands of distinct CDR3 sequences, just over 7% of which are singletons.

The clonotype originates from a human donor in good health. V and J are TRBV7-6 and TRBJ2-1; 10 nucleotides agree with TRBD2. Sequenced: CD4+ TEMRA cells from blood. Subset: effector memory re-expressing CD45RA, CD45RA+ CD27-. CDR3 residues: CASSGAAGGLVGEQFF. The CDR3 DNA follows: TGTGCCAGCAGCGGAGCAGCGGGAGGGTTGGTCGGTGAGCAGTTCTTC.